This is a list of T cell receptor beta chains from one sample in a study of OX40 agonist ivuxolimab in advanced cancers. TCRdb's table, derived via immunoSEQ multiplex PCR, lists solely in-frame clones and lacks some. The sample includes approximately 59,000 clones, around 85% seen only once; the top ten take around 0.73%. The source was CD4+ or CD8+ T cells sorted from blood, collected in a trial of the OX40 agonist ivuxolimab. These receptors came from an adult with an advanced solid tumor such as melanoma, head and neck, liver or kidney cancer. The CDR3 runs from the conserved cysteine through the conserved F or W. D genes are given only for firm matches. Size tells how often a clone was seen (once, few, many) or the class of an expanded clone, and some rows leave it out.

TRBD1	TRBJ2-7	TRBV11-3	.	TGTGCCAGCAGCTACCGGGACAGGGGGCAAAGGGGGATCGACAACGAGCAGTACTTC	CASSYRDRGQRGIDNEQYF
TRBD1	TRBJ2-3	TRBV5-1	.	TGCGCCAGCGAGACGGGGACAGCTTTCCCAGATACGCAGTATTTT	CASETGTAFPDTQYF
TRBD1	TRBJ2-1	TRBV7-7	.	TGTGCTAGCAGCCCCAGGACCGAGGGGGCCCATGAGCAGTTCTTC	CASSPRTEGAHEQFF
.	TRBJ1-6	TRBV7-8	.	TGTGCCAGCAGCACCCGTAATTCACCCCTCCACTTT	CASSTRNSPLHF
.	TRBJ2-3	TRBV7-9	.	TGTGCCAGCAGCAGGGGGACCAGGGAAACTTACACAGATACGCAGTATTTT	CASSRGTRETYTDTQYF
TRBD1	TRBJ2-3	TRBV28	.	TGTGCCAGCAGCCCCGGGACAGGGGACTTCCTACGCACAGATACGCAGTATTTT	CASSPGTGDFLRTDTQYF
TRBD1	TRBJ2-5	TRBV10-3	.	TGTGCCATCAGTGAGTCTACCGGGACAGGGGATTGGGTCACGGGAGAGACCCAGTACTTC	CAISESTGTGDWVTGETQYF
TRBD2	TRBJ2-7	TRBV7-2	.	TGTGCCAGCAGCCACCTATATACTAGCGGGAGTTGGTACGAGCAGTACTTC	CASSHLYTSGSWYEQYF
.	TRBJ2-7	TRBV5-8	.	TGTGCCAGCAGCGGAAGGAACAGGGTTGGGTACGAGCAGTACTTC	CASSGRNRVGYEQYF
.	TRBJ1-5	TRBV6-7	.	TGTGCCAGCAGATCAAAGGGGCCTCTTCGGGAGCCCCAGCATTTT	CASRSKGPLREPQHF
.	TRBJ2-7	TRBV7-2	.	TGTGCCAGCAGCACCCAACAGGGGACTACCTACGAGCAGTACTTC	CASSTQQGTTYEQYF
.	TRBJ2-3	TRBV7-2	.	TGTGCCAGCAGCTTGGGCAGGGCGGGCACAGATACGCAGTATTTT	CASSLGRAGTDTQYF
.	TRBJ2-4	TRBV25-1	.	TGTGCCAGCTCGACGGTAGGAAACATTCAGTACTTC	CASSTVGNIQYF
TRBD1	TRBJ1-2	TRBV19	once	TGTGCCAGTAGACGACAGGGGGCAGGATATGGCTACACCTTC	CASRRQGAGYGYTF
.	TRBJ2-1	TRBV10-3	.	TGTGCCATCAGTGAGAGATTAGTGGACAATGAGCAGTTCTTC	CAISERLVDNEQFF
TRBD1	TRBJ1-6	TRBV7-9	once	TGTGCCAGCAGCCCGGGACAGGGAGGGTCACCCCTCCACTTT	CASSPGQGGSPLHF
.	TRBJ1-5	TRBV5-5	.	TGTGCCAGCAGCCCCCGGGTAGGGGGGGCGGTTCAGCCCCAGCATTTT	CASSPRVGGAVQPQHF
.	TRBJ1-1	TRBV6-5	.	TGTGCCAGCAGTTATCGGGGGAACACTGAAGCTTTCTTT	CASSYRGNTEAFF
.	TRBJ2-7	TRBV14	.	TGTGCCAGCAGTCCGGGTGCCTACGAGCAGTACTTC	CASSPGAYEQYF
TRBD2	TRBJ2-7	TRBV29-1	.	TGCAGCGTTGAGGAGACTAGCGGAACCGAGCAGTACTTC	CSVEETSGTEQYF
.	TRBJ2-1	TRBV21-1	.	TGTGCCAGCAGCAAAAGTCTTTGGACGGAGCAGTTCTTC	CASSKSLWTEQFF
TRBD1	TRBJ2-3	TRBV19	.	TGTGCCAGTGGGATTCAGGGGGCTACGGATACGCAGTATTTT	CASGIQGATDTQYF
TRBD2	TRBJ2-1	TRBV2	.	TGTGCCAGCAGGACGGGACTAGCGGGGGGAATGCAGTTCTTC	CASRTGLAGGMQFF
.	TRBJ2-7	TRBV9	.	TGTGCCAGCAGCGCAGACACTCTAGCCTACGAGCAGTACTTC	CASSADTLAYEQYF
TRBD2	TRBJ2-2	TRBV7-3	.	TGTGCCAGCAGCTTAGAACCCGGGGGGAAAAAGAACACCGGGGAGCTGTTTTTT	CASSLEPGGKKNTGELFF
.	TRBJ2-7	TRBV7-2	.	TGTGCCAGCAGCTTAGTGTCCAGGAACGAGCAGTACTTC	CASSLVSRNEQYF
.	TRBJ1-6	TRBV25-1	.	TGTGCCAGCAGTGAATCCCCCCCTAATTCACCCCTCCACTTT	CASSESPPNSPLHF
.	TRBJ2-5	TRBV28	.	TGTGCCAGCAGTTCCCTTGGGGCAGACCAAGAGACCCAGTACTTC	CASSSLGADQETQYF
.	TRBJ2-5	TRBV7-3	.	TGTGCCAGCAGCTTGGTACGGGCCGGGCTAGAGACCCAGTACTTC	CASSLVRAGLETQYF
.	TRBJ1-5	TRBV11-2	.	TGTGCCAGCAGCTTAGCAGGGGTTGGTCAGCCCCAGCATTTT	CASSLAGVGQPQHF
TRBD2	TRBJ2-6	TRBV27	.	TGTGCCAGCAGTTTCCTGTCTAGCGGGAGTTTAGCTGGGGCCAACGTCCTGACTTTC	CASSFLSSGSLAGANVLTF
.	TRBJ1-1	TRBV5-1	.	TGCGCCAGCAGCTTGGAGGGGTGGACTGAAGCTTTCTTT	CASSLEGWTEAFF
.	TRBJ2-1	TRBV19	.	TGTGCCAGTAGCCCCAAGCGATACTCCTACAATGAGCAGTTCTTC	CASSPKRYSYNEQFF
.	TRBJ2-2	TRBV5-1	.	TGCGCCAGCAGCTTCTTACTGGACACCGGGGAGCTGTTTTTT	CASSFLLDTGELFF
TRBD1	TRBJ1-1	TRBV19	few	TGTGCCAGTAGTATCGGGACAGGGGCTTTACGGAACACTGAAGCTTTCTTT	CASSIGTGALRNTEAFF
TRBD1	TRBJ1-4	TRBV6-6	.	TGTGCCAGCAGTTATACTAGGGGGCTAGCGGAAAAACTGTTTTTT	CASSYTRGLAEKLFF
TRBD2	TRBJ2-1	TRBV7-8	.	TGTGCCAGCAGCCCCCGACAGGTTTTAAGGGTGGCGGGAGGCAATGAGCAGTTCTTC	CASSPRQVLRVAGGNEQFF
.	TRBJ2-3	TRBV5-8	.	TGTGCCAGCAGCCCACACGACGGTGGGGTAGATACGCAGTATTTT	CASSPHDGGVDTQYF